Shown below are 20 T cell receptor beta chains from a single sample sequenced in a study of cytomegalovirus exposure and HLA in healthy donors. This table comes from immunoSEQ multiplex PCR, and its TCRdb copy is limited to in-frame clones, with some not included. The sample yields about 130,000 clones, approximately 82% seen once. Sample: PBMCs. Source of these receptors: a man aged 25-45 years in good health and CMV-seropositive.

The chain uses TRBV19 and TRBJ2-7; 8 bases fit TRBD1. Germline V gene sequence: CDR1 LNHDA, CDR2 SQIVND (reference sequence). Trimming took 6 bases from V and 5 from J; bases not matched to a gene: 9. This CDR3 is built from 14 residues. CDR3 DNA: TGTGCCAGTAGCCAGTTGGCAGGGGGCGACGAGCAGTACTTC. As protein: CASSQLAGGDEQYF.

This clone was found once. CDR3 sequence: CASNKKVGGSGEQYF. For the CDR3, the DNA is TGTGCCAGCAACAAAAAGGTAGGGGGTTCGGGCGAGCAGTACTTC. The rearrangement joins TRBV21-1 to TRBJ2-7; the D call TRBD1 from the table was never checked on the DNA. TRBV21-1 is designated a pseudogene. The CDR3 totals 15 residues.

The V call is TRBV19, the J call TRBJ2-7; the D gene is possibly TRBD2 (7 bases). Germline loops: CDR1 LNHDA, CDR2 SQIVND (reference sequence). The CDR3 has 14 residues. The ends were cut back, 2 bases at V and 4 bases at J, with 12 bases in the middle. The CDR3 loop is CASSIRGGRYEQYF. The DNA for the CDR3 is TGTGCCAGTAGTATAAGGGGGGGTCGGTACGAGCAGTACTTC.

CDR3 sequence (DNA): TGTGCCAGCAGGGAGGGCGGGGTCTCCTACGAGCAGTACTTC. Protein product: CASREGGVSYEQYF. V and J are TRBV6-6 and TRBJ2-7; D is perhaps TRBD2 (6 bases). The V gene's germline CDR1 is MNHNY and CDR2 SVGAGI (reference sequence). The CDR3 extends over 14 amino acids. The V gene lost 6 bases and the J gene lost 0 bases, with 12 bases spanning the gap.

The chain joins TRBV7-9 to TRBJ1-1; D is possibly TRBD1 (5 bases). Germline loops: CDR1 SEHNR, CDR2 FQNEAQ (reference sequence). Trimming left V 4 bases short and J 5 bases short, with 14 bases between. This CDR3 has 14 residues. In DNA, the CDR3 is TGTGCCAGCAGCTCGGGGGGGTTTGGGACTGAAGCTTTCTTT. Protein sequence: CASSSGGFGTEAFF.

This clone was observed a few times. J is TRBJ1-2 and V is TRBV7-2; no clear D. The germline V gene has CDR1 SGHTA and CDR2 FQGNSA. Between the trimmed V and J ends, which lost 6 bases and 4 bases, there was a span of 15 bases. CDR3 length: 14 amino acids. Here the CDR3 reads CASRATNYGYGYTF. DNA for the CDR3: TGTGCCAGCAGGGCTACTAATTACGGCTATGGCTACACCTTC.

This clone was seen once. J is TRBJ2-1 and V is TRBV9; perhaps TRBD2 as D (5 bases). Germline V lookup: CDR1 SGDLS, CDR2 YYNGEE. The V and J ends lost 4 bases and 1 base respectively, with 6 bases between them. CDR3 length: 13 amino acids. CDR3 loop: CASSPGSYNEQFF. In nucleotides, the CDR3 is TGTGCCAGCAGCCCGGGATCCTACAATGAGCAGTTCTTC.

This chain connects TRBV9 to TRBJ2-7; D gene ambiguous. V lost 2 bases and J lost 6, with 18 bases in between. The germline gives CDR1 SGDLS, CDR2 YYNGEE. This CDR3 is 15 amino acids long. In DNA, the CDR3 is TGTGCCAGCAGCGTCACCGGGTCACTCGGAACCGAGCAGTACTTC. Translation gives CASSVTGSLGTEQYF.

There are many counts of this clone. The rearrangement uses TRBV28 and TRBJ1-1; 7 nucleotides agree with TRBD1. The germline CDR1 and CDR2 sequences are MDHEN and SYDVKM. The CDR3 has 15 residues. The V and J ends lost 6 bases and 7 bases, in that order; junction bases with no gene match: 14. CDR3 DNA: TGTGCCAGCAGAGAGCCCCGACAGGGCTTCCTTGAAGCTTTCTTT. Translating gives CASREPRQGFLEAFF.

The CDR3 loop is CASSLAGLSSYEQYF. The CDR3 DNA is TGTGCCAGCAGTTTGGCAGGGCTATCTTCCTACGAGCAGTACTTC. This rearrangement joins TRBV28 to TRBJ2-7; TRBD1 is a possible D gene (5 bases). The germline CDR1 and CDR2 sequences are MDHEN and SYDVKM. There are 15 residues in the CDR3. The V end was cut by 3 bases, the J end by 1 base, with 13 bases between.

V and J are TRBV2 and TRBJ2-3; 15 bases match TRBD2. The CDR3 contains 15 residues. Trimming removed 1 base from V and 14 bases from J; junction bases left unmatched: 7. Germline CDR1 reads SNHLY; CDR2 reads FYNNEI. The DNA for the CDR3 is TGTGCCAGCAGTGAAGTCGGACTAGCGGGAGGGGAGGGGTATTTT. It is translated as CASSEVGLAGGEGYF.

The CDR3 protein is CSVRGVGEKLFF. CDR3 coding DNA: TGCAGCGTACGGGGGGTGGGTGAAAAACTGTTTTTT. The V gene is TRBV29-1, the J gene TRBJ1-4, with D maybe TRBD1 (5 bases). The CDR3 consists of 12 residues. Trimming took off 6 bases at V and 7 bases at J, with 12 bases between the two ends. CDR1 is SQVTM, CDR2 ANQGSEA, per germline.

The genes are TRBV5-1 and TRBJ2-1; 10 nucleotides match TRBD2. The germline CDR1 and CDR2 sequences are SGHRS and YFSETQ. The V gene end was trimmed by 4 bases and the J gene end by 6 bases; junction bases not matched to a gene: 7. The CDR3 runs to 15 residues. CDR3 bases: TGCGCCAGCAGCCGAACTAGCGGGGAAACCAATGAGCAGTTCTTC. Amino acids: CASSRTSGETNEQFF.

This chain links TRBV5-1 with TRBJ1-1; 9 bases map to TRBD1. The length of the CDR3 is 12 residues. V dropped 2 bases and J dropped 12; count of bases not matched to a gene: 5. The V gene's germline CDR1 is SGHRS and CDR2 YFSETQ. The CDR3 loop is CASSFTGGRTFF. DNA for the CDR3: TGCGCCAGCAGCTTCACAGGGGGCAGAACTTTCTTT.

This chain joins TRBV14 and TRBJ1-2, with D unresolved. From germline, CDR1 is SGHDN and CDR2 FVKESK. This CDR3 contains 14 residues. The V end was cut by 0 bases, the J end by 8 bases, with 13 bases between. CDR3 coding DNA: TGTGCCAGCAGCCAAGAAAGAGGAGACGGAGGCTACACCTTC. As protein: CASSQERGDGGYTF.

The chain employs TRBV6-5 and TRBJ1-5, with unresolved D. The CDR3 runs to 14 residues. The V end lost 5 bases, the J end lost 3 bases, and 11 bases lay between the germline ends. The germline V gene has CDR1 MNHEY and CDR2 SVGAGI. CDR3 bases: TGTGCCAGCAGTGCAGGTTACCCCAATCAGCCCCAGCATTTT. Translated: CASSAGYPNQPQHF.

This rearrangement joins TRBV7-3 to TRBJ2-2, with 7 bases fitting TRBD2. The germline gives CDR1 SGHTA, CDR2 FQGTGA. This CDR3 spans 15 amino acids. J was trimmed by 3 bases and V by 4 bases; bases with no gene match: 5. In nucleotides, the CDR3 is TGTGCCAGCAGCTGGGGAGGGCCGGACACCGGGGAGCTGTTTTTT. Amino acid sequence: CASSWGGPDTGELFF.

The gene calls are TRBV11-2 and TRBJ2-3, with D uncertain. The germline CDR1 and CDR2 sequences are SGHAT and FQNNGV. This CDR3 comprises 12 residues. Trimming removed 5 bases at V and 5 bases at J, with 8 bases between. CDR3 coding DNA: TGTGCCAGCAGCATCGCAGGAGATACGCAGTATTTT. This translates into CASSIAGDTQYF.

The rearrangement joins TRBV29-1 to TRBJ1-2; D call uncertain. The V and J ends lost 7 bases and 4 bases respectively, with 16 bases between them. Germline V gene sequence: CDR1 SQVTM, CDR2 ANQGSEA. This CDR3 region has 13 residues. The CDR3 is CSAGEPIVYGYTF. Here the CDR3 DNA reads TGCAGCGCCGGGGAGCCGATAGTCTATGGCTACACCTTC.

The chain employs TRBV7-8 and TRBJ2-1; weak D call: TRBD1 (5 bases). The V gene lost 4 bases and the J gene lost 2 bases, with 15 bases spanning the gap. Germline CDR1 reads SGHVS; CDR2 reads FQNEAQ. The CDR3 has 16 amino acids. CDR3 protein: CASSSSPSGTYNEQFF. The CDR3 nucleotides are TGTGCCAGCAGCTCATCCCCGTCAGGGACCTACAATGAGCAGTTCTTC.